Presented here are 9 T cell receptor beta chains from one specimen sequenced in a study of early T cells in non-severe SARS-CoV-2 infection. TCRdb processed the 5' RACE reads anew with MiXCR; each CDR3 protein has one entry. The repertoire has fewer than 55,000 distinct CDR3 sequences, about 7% of them found once; the top ten carry under 9.5%. Sequencing was performed on whole blood. The receptors here all came from an adult who was a healthcare worker with PCR-confirmed SARS-CoV-2 infection or an uninfected control (not recorded which).

This clonotype was counted ten times or more. The CDR3, as DNA: TGTGCCAGCAGCCAAGTAGAGAGGCTAGATACGCAGTATTTT. It encodes CASSQVERLDTQYF. V usage is TRBV4-2 and J usage is TRBJ2-3; D not certain. The CDR3 is 14 residues long. V was clipped by 1 base and J by 5 bases, with 10 bases between them. Germline V CDR1 and CDR2: LGHNA, YNFKEQ.

In this sample, this clonotype turned up many times. The chain recombines TRBV10-3 with TRBJ2-1; TRBD2 matches 8 bases. Germline-derived CDR1 and CDR2 are ENHRY and SYGVKD. The length of the CDR3 is 16 residues. V was pared by 2 bases and J by 9 bases, with 12 bases of the junction left unmatched. The CDR3 spells CAISEPSGGYRSEQFF. The CDR3 DNA sequence: TGTGCCATCAGTGAGCCCAGCGGGGGTTATCGAAGTGAGCAGTTCTTC.

This chain joins TRBV2 and TRBJ2-3, with D hard to call. This CDR3 is built from 12 residues. CDR1 is SNHLY and CDR2 is FYNNEI in the germline V gene. Deletions cut 10 bases from V and 2 bases from J, with 10 bases between. CDR3 region: CATRTNTDTQYF. CDR3 nucleotide sequence: TGTGCCACCCGGACCAACACAGATACGCAGTATTTT.

This chain links TRBV24-1 with TRBJ2-1; 7 nucleotides match TRBD2. Germline V gene sequence: CDR1 KGHDR, CDR2 SFDVKD. The CDR3 consists of 14 residues. The junction had 4 bases not matched to a gene; V was cut back by 1 base and J by 8 bases. CDR3 residues: CATSDFSGADEQFF. The CDR3 region has the DNA TGTGCCACCAGTGATTTCAGCGGGGCCGATGAGCAGTTCTTC.

At least ten counts were recorded for this clonotype. The gene calls are TRBV2 and TRBJ1-2; no reliable D call. V was trimmed by 7 bases and J by 4 bases, leaving 10 bases between them. The CDR3 is 12 residues long. Germline assignment: CDR1 SNHLY and CDR2 FYNNEI. The chain's CDR3 is CASNGQSYGYTF. The DNA of the CDR3 is TGTGCCAGCAATGGGCAGAGCTATGGCTACACCTTC.

This clonotype showed up many times. The chain links TRBV5-1 to TRBJ2-3; TRBD1 agrees at 10 bases. Looked up from germline, CDR1 is SGHRS and CDR2 is YFSETQ. This CDR3 contains 14 residues. Germline trimming cut 5 bases from V and 3 bases from J; bases unmatched to any gene: 3. Here the CDR3 DNA reads TGCGCCAGCAGTGGACAGGGGGAAACAGATACGCAGTATTTT. As protein: CASSGQGETDTQYF.

The CDR3 DNA is TGCAGTGCCAGCGGGACCGACTATGGCTACACCTTC. This encodes CSASGTDYGYTF. The genes are TRBV20-1 and TRBJ1-2; TRBD1 is a possible D gene (5 bases). Trimming left V 6 bases short and J 3 bases short, with 11 bases between. Germline values: CDR1 DFQATT, CDR2 SNEGSKA (reference sequence). The CDR3 has 12 amino acids.

A few counts support this clonotype. The CDR3 protein is CSAEAGGYEQYF. The CDR3 nucleotides read TGCAGTGCAGAAGCCGGGGGCTACGAGCAGTACTTC. The V call is TRBV20-1, the J call TRBJ2-7; perhaps TRBD2 as D (6 bases). V lost 6 bases, J lost 3 bases, and 12 bases lay in between. CDR3 length equals 12 residues. The germline V gene has CDR1 DFQATT and CDR2 SNEGSKA (reference sequence).

This clonotype appeared a single time. The chain is built from TRBV28 and TRBJ2-3; a possible D gene is TRBD1 (7 bases). V gave up 2 bases and J gave up 2 bases, with 14 bases separating them. The germline V gene has CDR1 MDHEN and CDR2 SYDVKM. This CDR3 comprises 16 residues. The DNA for the CDR3 is TGTGCCAGCAGTTTACCCCCAGGGGGGTCCACAGATACGCAGTATTTT. Protein sequence: CASSLPPGGSTDTQYF. Looking up the rest from reference TRBV28 and TRBJ2-3 gives the full variable domain: DVKVTQSSRYLVKRTGEKVFLECVQDMDHENMFWYRQDPGLGLRLIYFSYDVKMKEKGDIPEGYSVSREKKERFSLILESASTNQTSMYLCASSLPPGGSTDTQYFGPGTRLTVL.